The clone carrying this T cell receptor beta chain was found many times. Its antigen is still unknown. Germline CDR1 reads SGHTA; CDR2 reads FQGNSA. V was pared by 1 base and J by 5 bases, with 9 bases between. The CDR3 runs 14 residues. The data are from a study of beta chain features in type 1 diabetes. Background on the study: Analysis included 100 million to 110 million sorted cells drawn from all samples. Study-wide points: For Type 1 diabetes patients, all four CD4+ subsets carried TCRB CDR3s that were moderately but significantly shorter. An over-representation of cells with high TCR expression could result from cDNA sequencing.

The entirety of the isolated RNA underwent reverse transcription, so expressed TCRB transcripts were sequenced. Here immunoSEQ multiplex PCR was the method, and the copy in TCRdb shows in-frame clones only, minus some. The repertoire holds nearly 350,000 clones, with approximately 9.7% as singletons. The sequencing sample was made of central memory CD4+ T cells from blood. The chain combines TRBV7-2 with TRBJ1-5; unclear D gene. This clonotype was obtained from a man aged 30 to 45 with type 1 diabetes. The CDR3 bases are TGTGCCAGCAGCTTAGTATCAGTAGATCAGCCCCAGCATTTT. Its translation: CASSLVSVDQPQHF.